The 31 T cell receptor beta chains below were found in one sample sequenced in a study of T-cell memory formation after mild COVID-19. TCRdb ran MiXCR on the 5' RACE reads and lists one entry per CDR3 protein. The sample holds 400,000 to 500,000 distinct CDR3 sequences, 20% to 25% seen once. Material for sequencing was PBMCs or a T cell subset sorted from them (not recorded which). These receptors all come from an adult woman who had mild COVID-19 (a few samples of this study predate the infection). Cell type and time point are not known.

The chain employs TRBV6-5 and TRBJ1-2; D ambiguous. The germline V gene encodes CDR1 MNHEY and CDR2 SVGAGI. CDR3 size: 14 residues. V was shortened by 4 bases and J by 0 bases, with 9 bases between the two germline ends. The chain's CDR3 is CASSSLPTNYGYTF. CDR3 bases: TGTGCCAGCAGTTCGCTGCCGACTAACTATGGCTACACCTTC.

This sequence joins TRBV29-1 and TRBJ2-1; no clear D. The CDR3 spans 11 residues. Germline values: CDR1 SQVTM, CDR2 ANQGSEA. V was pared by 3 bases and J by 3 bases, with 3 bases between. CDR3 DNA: TGCAGCGTTGAGAACTACAATGAGCAGTTCTTC. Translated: CSVENYNEQFF.

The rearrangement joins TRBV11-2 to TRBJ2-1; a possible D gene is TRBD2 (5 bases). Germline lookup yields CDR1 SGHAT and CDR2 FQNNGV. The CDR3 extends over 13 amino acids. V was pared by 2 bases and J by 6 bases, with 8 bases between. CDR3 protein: CASSLLGSNEQFF. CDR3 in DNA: TGTGCCAGCAGCTTACTGGGGAGCAATGAGCAGTTCTTC.

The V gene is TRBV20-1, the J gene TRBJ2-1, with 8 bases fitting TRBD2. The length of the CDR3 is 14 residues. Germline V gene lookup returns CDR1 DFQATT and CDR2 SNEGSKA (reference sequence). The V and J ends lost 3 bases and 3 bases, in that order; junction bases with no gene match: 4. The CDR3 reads CSASWRGDYNEQFF. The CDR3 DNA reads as TGCAGTGCTAGTTGGCGGGGGGACTACAATGAGCAGTTCTTC.

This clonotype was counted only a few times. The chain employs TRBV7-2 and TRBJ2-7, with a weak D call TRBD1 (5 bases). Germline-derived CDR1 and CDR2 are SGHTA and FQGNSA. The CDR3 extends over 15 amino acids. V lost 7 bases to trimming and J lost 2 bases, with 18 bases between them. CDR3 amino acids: CASTYSPGPAYEQYF. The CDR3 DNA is TGTGCCAGCACCTATTCCCCAGGGCCGGCCTACGAGCAGTACTTC.

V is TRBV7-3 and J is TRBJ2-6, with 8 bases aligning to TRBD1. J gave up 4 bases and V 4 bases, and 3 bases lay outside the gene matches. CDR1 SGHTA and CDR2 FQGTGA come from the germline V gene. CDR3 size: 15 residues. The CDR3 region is CASSSQGGGANVLTF. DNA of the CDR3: TGTGCCAGCAGCTCACAGGGGGGCGGGGCCAACGTCCTGACTTTC.

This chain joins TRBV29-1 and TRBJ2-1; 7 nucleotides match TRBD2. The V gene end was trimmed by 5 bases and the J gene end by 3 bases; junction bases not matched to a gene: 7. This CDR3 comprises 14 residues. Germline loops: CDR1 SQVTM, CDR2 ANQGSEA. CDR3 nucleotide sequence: TGCAGCGTTCCAAGCGGGAATTTCTACAATGAGCAGTTCTTC. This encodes CSVPSGNFYNEQFF.

CDR3: CASSDPRDRGENGYTF. The DNA of the CDR3 is TGTGCCAGCAGTGACCCCCGGGACAGGGGGGAGAATGGCTACACCTTC. The chain is built from TRBV2 and TRBJ1-2; 11 bases fit TRBD1. The CDR3 covers 16 residues. CDR1 and CDR2 (germline): SNHLY, FYNNEI. V shed 3 bases, J shed 6 bases, and the junction held 9 bases outside the gene matches.

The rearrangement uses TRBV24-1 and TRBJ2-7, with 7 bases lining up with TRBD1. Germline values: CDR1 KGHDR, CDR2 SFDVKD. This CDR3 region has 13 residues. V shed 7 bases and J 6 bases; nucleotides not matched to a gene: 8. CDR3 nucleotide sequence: TGTGCCACCAGCCAGACAGGGCTGGGCGAGCAGTACTTC. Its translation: CATSQTGLGEQYF.

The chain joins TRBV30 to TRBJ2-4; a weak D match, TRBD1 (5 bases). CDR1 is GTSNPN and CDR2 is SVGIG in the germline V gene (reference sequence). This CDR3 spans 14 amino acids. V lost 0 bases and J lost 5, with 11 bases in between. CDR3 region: CAWSVSATENIQYF. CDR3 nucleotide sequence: TGTGCCTGGAGTGTAAGCGCGACAGAAAACATTCAGTACTTC. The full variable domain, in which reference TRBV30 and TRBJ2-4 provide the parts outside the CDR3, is SQTIHQWPATLVQPVGSPLSLECTVEGTSNPNLYWYRQAAGRGLQLLFYSVGIGQISSEVPQNLSASRPQDRQFILSSKKLLLSDSGFYLCAWSVSATENIQYFGAGTRLSVL.

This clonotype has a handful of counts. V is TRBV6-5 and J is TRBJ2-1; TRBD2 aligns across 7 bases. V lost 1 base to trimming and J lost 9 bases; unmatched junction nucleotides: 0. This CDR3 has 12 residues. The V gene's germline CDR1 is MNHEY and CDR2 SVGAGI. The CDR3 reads CASSYWEGEQFF. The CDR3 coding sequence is TGTGCCAGCAGTTACTGGGAGGGTGAGCAGTTCTTC.

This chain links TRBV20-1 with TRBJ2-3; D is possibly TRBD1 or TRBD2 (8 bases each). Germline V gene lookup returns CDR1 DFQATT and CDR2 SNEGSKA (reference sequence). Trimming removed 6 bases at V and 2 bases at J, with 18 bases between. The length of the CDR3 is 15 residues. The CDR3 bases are TGCAGTGCCCAGGGGGCGGGGGGCCACACAGATACGCAGTATTTT. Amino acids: CSAQGAGGHTDTQYF.

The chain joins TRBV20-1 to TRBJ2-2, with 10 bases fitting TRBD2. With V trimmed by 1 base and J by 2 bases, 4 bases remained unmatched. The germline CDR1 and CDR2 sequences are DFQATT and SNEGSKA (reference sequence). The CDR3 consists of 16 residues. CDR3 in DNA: TGCAGTGCTAGAGGGACTAGCGGACTAAACACCGGGGAGCTGTTTTTT. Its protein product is CSARGTSGLNTGELFF.

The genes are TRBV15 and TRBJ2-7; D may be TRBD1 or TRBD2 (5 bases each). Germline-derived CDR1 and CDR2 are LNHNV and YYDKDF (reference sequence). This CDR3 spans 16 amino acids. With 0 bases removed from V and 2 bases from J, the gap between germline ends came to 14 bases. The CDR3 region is CATSREGVELAYEQYF. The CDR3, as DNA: TGTGCCACCAGCAGAGAGGGGGTTGAACTAGCCTACGAGCAGTACTTC.

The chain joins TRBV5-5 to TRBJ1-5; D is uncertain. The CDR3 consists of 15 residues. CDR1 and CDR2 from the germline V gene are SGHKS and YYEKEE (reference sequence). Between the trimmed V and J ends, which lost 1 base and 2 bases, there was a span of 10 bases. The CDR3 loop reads CASSLNGVGNQPQHF. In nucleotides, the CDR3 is TGTGCCAGCAGCTTGAACGGCGTGGGCAATCAGCCCCAGCATTTT.

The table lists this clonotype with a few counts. The CDR3 sequence is CASSVGGAGNQPQHF. The CDR3 bases are TGTGCCAGCAGCGTAGGCGGGGCGGGCAATCAGCCCCAGCATTTT. The rearrangement joins TRBV9 to TRBJ1-5, with D maybe TRBD1 (5 bases). Germline loops: CDR1 SGDLS, CDR2 YYNGEE. This CDR3 is 15 amino acids long. V was shortened by 0 bases and J by 2 bases, with 9 bases between the two germline ends.

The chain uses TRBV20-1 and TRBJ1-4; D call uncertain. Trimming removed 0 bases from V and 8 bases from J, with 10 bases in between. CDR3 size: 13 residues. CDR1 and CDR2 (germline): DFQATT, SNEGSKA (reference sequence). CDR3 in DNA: TGCAGTGCTAGAGATGGAGGAGGGGAAAAACTGTTTTTT. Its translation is CSARDGGGEKLFF.

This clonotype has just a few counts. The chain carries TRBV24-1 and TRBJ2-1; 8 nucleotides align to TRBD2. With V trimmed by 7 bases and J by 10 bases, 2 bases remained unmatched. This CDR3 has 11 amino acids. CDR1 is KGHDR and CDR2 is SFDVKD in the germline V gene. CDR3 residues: CATSRGGEQFF. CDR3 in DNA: TGTGCCACCAGCCGGGGGGGAGAGCAGTTCTTC.

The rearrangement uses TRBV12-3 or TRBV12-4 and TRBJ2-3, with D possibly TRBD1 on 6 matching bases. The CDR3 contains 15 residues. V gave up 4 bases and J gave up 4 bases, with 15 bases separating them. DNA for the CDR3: TGTGCCAGCAGTTCTAGCAGGGGTGAGGCAGATACGCAGTATTTT. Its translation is CASSSSRGEADTQYF.

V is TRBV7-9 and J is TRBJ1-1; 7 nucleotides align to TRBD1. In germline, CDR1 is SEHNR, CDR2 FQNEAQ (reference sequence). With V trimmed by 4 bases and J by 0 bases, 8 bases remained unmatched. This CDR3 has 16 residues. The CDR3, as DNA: TGTGCCAGCAGCTCTCCCGACAGGGATATGAACACTGAAGCTTTCTTT. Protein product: CASSSPDRDMNTEAFF.

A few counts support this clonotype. CDR3 sequence reads: CASSPPMGEAHQPQHF. The CDR3 coding sequence is TGTGCCAGCAGCCCTCCGATGGGTGAGGCGCATCAGCCCCAGCATTTT. The chain recombines TRBV9 with TRBJ1-5; D unclear. From germline, CDR1 is SGDLS and CDR2 YYNGEE. The V end was cut by 4 bases, the J end by 5 bases, with 19 bases between. The CDR3 extends over 16 amino acids.

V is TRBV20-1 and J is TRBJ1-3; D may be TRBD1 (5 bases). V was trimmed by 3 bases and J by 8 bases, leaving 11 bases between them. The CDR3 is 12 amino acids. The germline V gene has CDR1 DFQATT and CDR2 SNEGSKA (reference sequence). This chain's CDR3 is CSARVPGDTIYF. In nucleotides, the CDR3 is TGCAGTGCTAGGGTACCGGGGGACACCATATATTTT.

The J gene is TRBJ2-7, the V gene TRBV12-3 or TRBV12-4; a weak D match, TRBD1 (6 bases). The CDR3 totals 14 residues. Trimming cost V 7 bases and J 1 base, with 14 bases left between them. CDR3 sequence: CASTSGQLSYEQYF. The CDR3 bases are TGTGCCAGCACTTCTGGACAGCTTTCCTACGAGCAGTACTTC.

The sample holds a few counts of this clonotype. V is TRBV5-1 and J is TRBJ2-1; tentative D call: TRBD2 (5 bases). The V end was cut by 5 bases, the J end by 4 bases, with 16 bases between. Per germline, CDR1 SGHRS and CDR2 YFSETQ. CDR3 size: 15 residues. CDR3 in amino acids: CASSPETREYNEQFF. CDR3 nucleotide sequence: TGCGCCAGCAGTCCCGAAACCCGGGAATACAATGAGCAGTTCTTC.

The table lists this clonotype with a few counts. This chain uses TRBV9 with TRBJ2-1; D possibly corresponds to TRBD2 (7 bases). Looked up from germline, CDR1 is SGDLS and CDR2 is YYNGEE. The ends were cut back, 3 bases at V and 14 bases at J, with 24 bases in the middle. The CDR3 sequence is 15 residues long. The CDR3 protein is CASSEPGGLSGRKFF. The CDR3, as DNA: TGTGCCAGCAGCGAGCCGGGGGGCCTATCCGGGCGGAAGTTCTTC.

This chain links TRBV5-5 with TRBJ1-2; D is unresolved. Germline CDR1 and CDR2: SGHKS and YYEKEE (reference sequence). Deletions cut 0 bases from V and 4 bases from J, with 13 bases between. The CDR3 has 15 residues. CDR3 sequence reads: CASSLARGLGYGYTF. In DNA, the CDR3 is TGTGCCAGCAGCTTGGCCCGCGGGCTTGGCTATGGCTACACCTTC.

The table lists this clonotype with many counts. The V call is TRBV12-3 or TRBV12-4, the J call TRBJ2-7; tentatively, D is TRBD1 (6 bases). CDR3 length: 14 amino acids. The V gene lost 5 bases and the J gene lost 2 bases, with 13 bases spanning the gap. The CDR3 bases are TGTGCCAGCAGTCCCGGGACAAGGACCTACGAGCAGTACTTC. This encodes CASSPGTRTYEQYF.

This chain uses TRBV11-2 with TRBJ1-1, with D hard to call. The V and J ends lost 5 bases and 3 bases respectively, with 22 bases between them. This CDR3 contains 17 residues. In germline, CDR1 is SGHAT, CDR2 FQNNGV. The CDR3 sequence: CASSMTVPLRKDTEAFF. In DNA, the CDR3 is TGTGCCAGCAGCATGACGGTGCCCCTCCGGAAGGACACTGAAGCTTTCTTT.

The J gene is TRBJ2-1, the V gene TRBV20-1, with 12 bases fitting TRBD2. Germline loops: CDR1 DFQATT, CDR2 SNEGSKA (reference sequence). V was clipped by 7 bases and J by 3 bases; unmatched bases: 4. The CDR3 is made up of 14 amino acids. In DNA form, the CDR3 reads TGCAGTGGGAAGGGACTAGCGGGCTACAATGAGCAGTTCTTC. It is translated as CSGKGLAGYNEQFF.

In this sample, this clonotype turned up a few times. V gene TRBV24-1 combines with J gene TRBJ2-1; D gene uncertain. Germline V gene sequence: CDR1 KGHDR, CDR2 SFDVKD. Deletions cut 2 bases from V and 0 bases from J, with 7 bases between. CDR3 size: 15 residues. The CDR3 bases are TGTGCCACCAGTGATTGGCAGAGCTCCTACAATGAGCAGTTCTTC. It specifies CATSDWQSSYNEQFF.

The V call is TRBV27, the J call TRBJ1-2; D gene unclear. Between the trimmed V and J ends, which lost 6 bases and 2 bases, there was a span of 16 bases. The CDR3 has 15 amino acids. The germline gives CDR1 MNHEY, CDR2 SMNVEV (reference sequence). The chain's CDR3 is CASRDDASANYGYTF. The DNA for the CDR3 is TGTGCCAGCAGGGATGACGCGTCGGCCAACTATGGCTACACCTTC.